This T cell receptor (beta chain) was sequenced in a study of blood T cell repertoires in COVID-19. In its sample, this clone was seen once. Per the germline V gene, CDR1 is LNHNV and CDR2 is YYDKDF (reference sequence). V lost 4 bases to trimming and J lost 3 bases; unmatched junction nucleotides: 12. The CDR3 covers 17 residues. Produced via immunoSEQ multiplex PCR; TCRdb's table is partial and in-frame only. The sample includes approximately 26,000 clones, 85% to 90% seen only once; the top ten take around 2.8%. What was sequenced was peripheral blood. V is TRBV15 and J is TRBJ1-2; 9 nucleotides match TRBD1. The sequence came from a human donor in a cohort sampled during active COVID-19. CDR3: CATSTTPNRGRDYGYTF. The CDR3 region has the DNA TGTGCCACCAGCACGACACCAAACAGGGGGCGCGACTATGGCTACACCTTC.